This TCR beta chain was captured in a study of T cells after yellow fever vaccination. The CDR3 covers 15 residues. Deletions cut 3 bases from V and 7 bases from J, with 16 bases between. The germline CDR1 and CDR2 sequences are SGHTA and FQGNSA. One entry per CDR3 protein, called by TCRdb with MiXCR from the 5' RACE reads. The data hold around 340,000 distinct CDR3 sequences, with under 15% observed a single time. The receptor's source is a man between 18 and 35 years old who received the YFV17D yellow fever vaccine. The source material was CD4+ T cells sorted from PBMCs, sampled 15 days after the yellow fever booster vaccination. This chain connects TRBV7-2 to TRBJ2-1, with TRBD2 as a possible D gene (5 bases). The CDR3 DNA reads TGTGCCAGCAGCTTGGACTCGGGCAGGCGGAATGAGCAGTTCTTC. Its translation: CASSLDSGRRNEQFF.